This T cell receptor (beta chain) is from a study of OX40 agonist ivuxolimab in advanced cancers. With regard to the full study: Ivuxolimab was a fully human IgG2 agonistic monoclonal antibody targeting the costimulatory receptor OX40 (CD134). Three dose-escalation patients achieved partial responses, one with hepatocellular carcinoma and two with cutaneous melanoma. The dose-escalation cohort was 82.7% male with a mean age of roughly 60 years, ranging from about 20 to 85. The point of sequencing TCRbeta in the periphery was to test whether ivuxolimab changed TCR sequence diversity and drove clonal T-cell expansion. Of the roughly 52 dose-escalation patients, hepatocellular carcinoma was present in roughly 19, melanoma in approximately 15, renal cell carcinoma in 9 and head and neck cancer in 9. The paper describes the monotherapy dose-escalation part (N ≈ 51 patients) of the phase I trial of ivuxolimab. Patients were allowed to have had prior anti-PD-1, anti-PD-L1 or anti-CTLA-4 therapy, and approximately 40% of the dose-escalation patients had been treated with checkpoint inhibitors. Intravenous ivuxolimab was administered to patients every 2 weeks at six dose levels: 0.01, 0.1, 0.3, 1.5, 3 and 10 mg/kg. Findings and caveats that apply to the study as a whole: Clonal expansion of both CD4+ and CD8+ blood T cells was observed from baseline to week 6 at doses 0.1 to 3.0 mg/kg. Low levels of normalized T-cell clonal expansion were also seen in some patients who did not respond. In the 0.1-3.0 mg/kg groups, partial responders were among the patients with the lowest normalized peripheral clonal expansion, particularly in CD8+ T cells. After ivuxolimab, more expanded clones were found on average in CD8+ T cells than in CD4+ T cells. The antigen specificity of the clonally expanded peripheral T cells was not determined.

Reading from cysteine to phenylalanine, the CDR3 counts 15 amino acids. The retained sequence is limited to the CDR3, 45 bases, with the frame set at the first base. The trim is 7 bases for V and 3 bases for J, with a gap of 15 bases between the germline ends. From the germline V gene (reference sequence), CDR1 is LNHDA and CDR2 is SQIVND. Patients with autoimmune disease history or receiving systemic immunosuppression were excluded from the trial. Peripheral blood for TCR sequencing was drawn from every dose cohort at baseline, at cycle 4 day 1 and at cycle 7 day 1. The samples were taken from a phase I, first-in-human, multicenter, open-label dose-escalation trial of ivuxolimab. Adults with locally advanced or metastatic melanoma, renal cell, hepatocellular, or head and neck squamous cell carcinoma were enrolled in the trial. CD4+ and CD8+ T cells were sorted separately from peripheral blood before TCR sequencing.

Genomic DNA was isolated from the sorted cells so that the TCRbeta CDR3 region could be sequenced. The immunoSEQ Assay was used to sequence the TCRbeta CDR3 regions. Here the immuneACCESS table is served through TCRdb, limited to in-frame sequences with V and J called. Missing clones are a known gap in these copies; in checked studies unresolved V genes cover under half, and the rest lacks a known reason. Counted in this sample were about 50,000 clones; 80% to 90% of them appeared once. The top ten clonotypes cover 14% to 15% of the sample. The table lists this clone with a count of one. The antigen it binds to is not known. Nothing much larger sits one base from this clone, and base qualities are not available.

The sequence was collected from an adult with an advanced solid tumor such as melanoma, head and neck, liver or kidney cancer. Rearrangement joined TRBV19 to TRBJ2-2; 6 matching bases give a weak D call of TRBD2. Source: CD4+ or CD8+ T cells sorted from blood, taken in a trial of the OX40 agonist ivuxolimab. This receptor carries the CDR3 CASTDRGAYTGELFF. The sequenced DNA is TGTGCCAGTACCGACCGCGGGGCTTACACCGGGGAGCTGTTTTTT.